One sample yielded the 21 T cell receptor beta chains listed below, sequenced in a study of cytomegalovirus exposure and HLA in healthy donors. This PCR relied on a set of 60 Vbeta primers and 13 Jbeta primers. TCRdb's table, derived via immunoSEQ multiplex PCR, lists solely in-frame clones and lacks some. The sample has some 190,000 clones, about 80% seen once; the top ten hold 1.5% to 2%. Sequencing was performed on PBMCs. These receptors originate from a young woman in good health and CMV-seronegative.

The J gene is TRBJ1-1, the V gene TRBV9; D remains unclear. This CDR3 spans 15 amino acids. Trimming stripped 0 bases from V and 0 bases from J, with 9 bases between. Germline V gives CDR1 SGDLS, CDR2 YYNGEE. The CDR3 sequence: CASSVEAGLNTEAFF. CDR3 bases: TGTGCCAGCAGCGTAGAGGCAGGCTTGAACACTGAAGCTTTCTTT.

Worth noting for this clone: A read error may produce the germline difference seen at one junction end. The CDR3, as DNA: TGCGCCAGCGGTGAACAGGCGAACGCTGAAGCTTTCTTT. As protein: CASGEQANAEAFF. The gene calls are TRBV5-1 and TRBJ1-1; D is perhaps TRBD1 (5 bases). Germline CDR1 SGHRS, CDR2 YFSETQ. This CDR3 has 13 amino acids.

The chain employs TRBV28 and TRBJ1-1; a weak D match, TRBD1 (6 bases). CDR1 is MDHEN and CDR2 is SYDVKM in the germline V gene. The germline V and J ends were trimmed by 6 bases and 1 base, with 15 bases remaining between them. This CDR3 spans 15 amino acids. The DNA of the CDR3 is TGTGCCAGCAGCCCAGGGACATCTAAGAACACTGAAGCTTTCTTT. It translates to CASSPGTSKNTEAFF.

The rearrangement links TRBV27 to TRBJ1-2; D unresolved. V was trimmed by 4 bases and J by 4 bases, leaving 10 bases between them. Per germline, CDR1 MNHEY and CDR2 SMNVEV (reference sequence). This CDR3 is built from 13 residues. This CDR3 is CASSSELFYGYTF. The DNA of the CDR3 is TGTGCCAGCAGTTCTGAGCTCTTCTATGGCTACACCTTC.

The genes are TRBV15 and TRBJ1-5, with D perhaps TRBD1 (5 bases). CDR1 LNHNV and CDR2 YYDKDF come from the germline V gene (reference sequence). The CDR3 runs 16 residues. Trimming shortened V by 5 bases and J by 2 bases, and 16 bases separated the two germline ends. The CDR3 protein is CATSRRGEMGNQPQHF. DNA for the CDR3: TGTGCCACCAGCCGGCGGGGCGAGATGGGCAATCAGCCCCAGCATTTT.

This clone was detected only once. The chain combines TRBV10-3 with TRBJ2-3; D might be TRBD2 (7 bases). V lost 6 bases and J lost 4, with 20 bases in between. Germline V gene sequence: CDR1 ENHRY, CDR2 SYGVKD. The CDR3 runs 16 residues. CDR3 amino acids: CAISPLGGAVSDTQYF. The CDR3 bases are TGTGCCATCAGCCCATTGGGGGGGGCAGTATCAGATACGCAGTATTTT.

The chain carries TRBV7-8 and TRBJ2-7, with 9 bases aligning to TRBD2. Germline V gene sequence: CDR1 SGHVS, CDR2 FQNEAQ. V gave up 1 base and J gave up 1 base; unmatched junction bases: 5. The CDR3 has 16 residues. The CDR3 nucleotides are TGTGCCAGCAGCTTAGTTCTCCTAGCGGGGTCCTACGAGCAGTACTTC. This gives the protein CASSLVLLAGSYEQYF. The full variable domain, its missing parts supplied by reference TRBV7-8 and TRBJ2-7, is GAGVSQSPRYKVAKRGQDVALRCDPISGHVSLFWYQQALGQGPEFLTYFQNEAQLDKSGLPSDRFFAERPEGSVSTLKIQRTQQEDSAVYLCASSLVLLAGSYEQYFGPGTRLTVT.

The chain recombines TRBV7-2 with TRBJ1-1; maybe TRBD1 (5 bases). CDR3 length equals 14 residues. CDR1 and CDR2 (germline): SGHTA, FQGNSA. Trimming took off 4 bases at V and 12 bases at J, with 21 bases between the two ends. This CDR3 is CASSSIRNQGLSFF. CDR3 nucleotide sequence: TGTGCCAGCAGCTCAATTAGAAACCAGGGATTGTCTTTCTTT.

This chain links TRBV5-1 with TRBJ1-1; TRBD1 agrees at 7 bases. Germline V gene sequence: CDR1 SGHRS, CDR2 YFSETQ. With 4 bases clipped from V and 6 bases from J, the junction kept 12 bases outside the gene matches. The CDR3 extends over 15 amino acids. The CDR3 region has the DNA TGCGCCAGCAGCGTACGACAGGGTGGGATCGCTGAAGCTTTCTTT. Translation gives CASSVRQGGIAEAFF.

The table lists this clone with a count of one. Relative to the germline gene, one junction end is altered; a read error may explain this. V is TRBV7-7 and J is TRBJ1-5, with 8 bases that match TRBD1. Germline CDR1 is SSHAT and CDR2 is FNYEAQ (reference sequence). The CDR3 sequence is 15 residues long. CDR3 sequence reads: CASSATGGGNQPQHF. The CDR3 coding sequence is TGTGCTAGCAGCGCTACAGGGGGAGGCAATCAGCCCCAGCATTTT.

The genes are TRBV7-2 and TRBJ1-1, with TRBD1 identical over 7 bases. Germline values: CDR1 SGHTA, CDR2 FQGNSA. The J segment lost 3 bases and the V segment lost 5 bases, leaving 9 bases of the junction unmatched. This CDR3 is built from 15 residues. The CDR3 DNA follows: TGTGCCAGCAGCCGCGACAGGGCCGGGTACACTGAAGCTTTCTTT. This translates into CASSRDRAGYTEAFF. Supplemented by reference TRBV7-2 and TRBJ1-1, the full variable domain reads GAGVSQSPSNKVTEKGKDVELRCDPISGHTALYWYRQSLGQGLEFLIYFQGNSAPDKSGLPSDRFSAERTGGSVSTLTIQRTQQEDSAVYLCASSRDRAGYTEAFFGQGTRLTVV.

This clone was seen just once. The V gene is TRBV19, the J gene TRBJ1-3; a possible D gene is TRBD1 (6 bases). Between the trimmed V and J ends, which lost 7 bases and 0 bases, there was a span of 10 bases. Germline V gene lookup returns CDR1 LNHDA and CDR2 SQIVND (reference sequence). CDR3 size: 14 residues. The CDR3 sequence: CASTDRSSGNTIYF. The DNA for the CDR3 is TGTGCCAGTACGGACAGAAGCTCTGGAAACACCATATATTTT.

The chain carries TRBV30 and TRBJ2-1; maybe TRBD2 (5 bases). V lost 0 bases to trimming and J lost 0 bases, with 12 bases between them. Germline CDR1 reads GTSNPN; CDR2 reads SVGIG (reference sequence). This CDR3 is built from 16 residues. The CDR3 coding sequence is TGTGCCTGGAGTGTACCGCTAGCCAGCTCCTACAATGAGCAGTTCTTC. Translating gives CAWSVPLASSYNEQFF.

This rearrangement joins TRBV11-2 to TRBJ1-4; D ambiguous. V gave up 3 bases and J gave up 0 bases, with 5 bases separating them. This CDR3 has 14 residues. Germline V lookup: CDR1 SGHAT, CDR2 FQNNGV. CDR3 nucleotide sequence: TGTGCCAGCAGCTTCCGGGCAACTAATGAAAAACTGTTTTTT. Amino acid sequence: CASSFRATNEKLFF.

The rearrangement uses TRBV18 and TRBJ1-1; 8 bases agree with TRBD1. V lost 6 bases to trimming and J lost 7 bases; unmatched junction nucleotides: 7. The CDR3 consists of 13 residues. The germline V gene encodes CDR1 KGHSH and CDR2 LQKENI. CDR3 in amino acids: CASSYRGDSEAFF. CDR3 nucleotides: TGTGCCAGCTCGTACAGGGGGGATAGTGAAGCTTTCTTT.

This clone has just a few counts. This chain connects TRBV11-2 to TRBJ1-1, with 7 nucleotides matching TRBD1. This CDR3 is 15 amino acids long. The J segment lost 1 base and the V segment lost 5 bases, leaving 7 bases of the junction unmatched. Looked up from germline, CDR1 is SGHAT and CDR2 is FQNNGV. CDR3 DNA: TGTGCCAGCAGCCTTGGGACAGTCGGGAACACTGAAGCTTTCTTT. It specifies CASSLGTVGNTEAFF.

The sample holds a few counts of this clone. The chain links TRBV7-9 to TRBJ2-1; 10 bases align to TRBD2. Germline CDR1 SEHNR, CDR2 FQNEAQ (reference sequence). Germline trimming cut 2 bases from V and 6 bases from J; bases unmatched to any gene: 4. The CDR3 totals 15 residues. The CDR3 DNA sequence: TGTGCCAGCAGCTTAAATAGCGGGGGGCGCAATGAGCAGTTCTTC. Its protein is CASSLNSGGRNEQFF.

The chain recombines TRBV29-1 with TRBJ1-1, with D perhaps matching TRBD1 (5 bases). The CDR3 consists of 15 residues. Per the germline V gene, CDR1 is SQVTM and CDR2 is ANQGSEA. V was shortened by 4 bases and J by 0 bases, with 15 bases between the two germline ends. The CDR3 region is CSVGYVTEMNTEAFF. CDR3 in DNA: TGCAGCGTTGGCTACGTGACAGAGATGAACACTGAAGCTTTCTTT.

V gene TRBV7-2 combines with J gene TRBJ2-4; 8 bases match TRBD1. The ends lost 2 bases at V and 0 bases at J; junction bases unmatched: 3. This CDR3 has 16 residues. CDR1 SGHTA and CDR2 FQGNSA come from the germline V gene. The CDR3 nucleotides read TGTGCCAGCAGCTTAACCAGGGGGCTAGCCAAAAACATTCAGTACTTC. It encodes CASSLTRGLAKNIQYF.

The V gene is TRBV6-5, the J gene TRBJ1-2; D is unclear. The CDR3 covers 13 residues. Trimming shortened V by 7 bases and J by 5 bases, and 14 bases separated the two germline ends. Germline V gene lookup returns CDR1 MNHEY and CDR2 SVGAGI. The CDR3 nucleotides read TGTGCCAGCACCCCCAGCGGGTCGTATGGCTACACCTTC. Its protein is CASTPSGSYGYTF.

The V and J genes are TRBV2 and TRBJ1-5; 9 nucleotides match TRBD1. The CDR3 is made up of 18 amino acids. The germline V gene encodes CDR1 SNHLY and CDR2 FYNNEI. The trim removed 4 bases at V and 0 bases at J, leaving 10 bases unmatched. In nucleotides, the CDR3 is TGTGCCAGCAGTGGATCGGGACAGGGAGATCTTAGCAATCAGCCCCAGCATTTT. It specifies CASSGSGQGDLSNQPQHF.